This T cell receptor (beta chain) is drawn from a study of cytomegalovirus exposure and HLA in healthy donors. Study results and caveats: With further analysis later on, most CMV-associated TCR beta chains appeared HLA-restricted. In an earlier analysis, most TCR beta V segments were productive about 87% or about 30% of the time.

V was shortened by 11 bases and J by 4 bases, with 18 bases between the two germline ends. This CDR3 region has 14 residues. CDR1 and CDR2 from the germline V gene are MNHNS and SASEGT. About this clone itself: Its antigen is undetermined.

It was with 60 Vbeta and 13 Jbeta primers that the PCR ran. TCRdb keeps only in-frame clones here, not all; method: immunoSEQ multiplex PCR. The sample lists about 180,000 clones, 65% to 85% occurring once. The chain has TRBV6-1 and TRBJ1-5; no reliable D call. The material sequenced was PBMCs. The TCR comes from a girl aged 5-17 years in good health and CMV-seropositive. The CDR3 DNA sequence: TGTGCCGGCGGGGTGGCCAGTGGTAATCAGCCCCAGCATTTT. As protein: CAGGVASGNQPQHF.